This T cell receptor (beta chain) comes out of a study of blood T cell repertoires in COVID-19. With V trimmed by 3 bases and J by 2 bases, 0 bases remained unmatched. Looked up from germline, CDR1 is SGHDN and CDR2 is FVKESK. CDR3 length: 15 amino acids. Using immunoSEQ multiplex PCR, the repertoire was profiled, and TCRdb retains in-frame clones only, with some absent. The table includes roughly 280,000 clones, 75% to 95% detected once. Individuals drawn from 24 US areas were about 18 to 95 years old. Participants' own reports of clinical history determined their cohort assignment. Sequences were obtained from PBMCs or T cells enriched from blood (not recorded which). The chain has TRBV14 and TRBJ2-1; TRBD2 matches at 11 bases. This TCR was sampled from a man aged 40-55 years who had been exposed to COVID-19. CDR3 DNA sequence: TGTGCCAGCAGCCAGGGACTAGCGGCCTACAATGAGCAGTTCTTC. Amino acid sequence: CASSQGLAAYNEQFF. Full variable domain (outside the CDR3, taken from reference TRBV14 and TRBJ2-1): EAGVTQFPSHSVIEKGQTVTLRCDPISGHDNLYWYRRVMGKEIKFLLHFVKESKQDESGMPNNRFLAERTGGTYSTLKVQPAELEDSGVYFCASSQGLAAYNEQFFGPGTRLTVL.